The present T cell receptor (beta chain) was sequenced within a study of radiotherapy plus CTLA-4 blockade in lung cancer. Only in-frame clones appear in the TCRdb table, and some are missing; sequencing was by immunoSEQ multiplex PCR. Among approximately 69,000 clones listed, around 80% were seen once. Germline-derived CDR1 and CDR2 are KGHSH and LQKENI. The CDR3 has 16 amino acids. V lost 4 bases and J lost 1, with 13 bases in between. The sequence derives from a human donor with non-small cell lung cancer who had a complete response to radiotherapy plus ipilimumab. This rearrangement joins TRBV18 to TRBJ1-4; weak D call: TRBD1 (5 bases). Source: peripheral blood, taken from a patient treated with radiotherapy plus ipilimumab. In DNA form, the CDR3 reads TGTGCCAGCTCACGCGACGCCGGGGGAACTAATGAAAAACTGTTTTTT. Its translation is CASSRDAGGTNEKLFF.